One T cell receptor (beta chain) is described in this entry. What it binds is not known. The sample belongs to a study of OX40 agonist ivuxolimab in advanced cancers. As for the study in general: Earlier treatment with anti-PD-1, anti-PD-L1 or anti-CTLA-4 was permitted, and less than 50% had received some. Findings and caveats of the study: Not determined was the antigen specificity of the expanded peripheral T cells. CD8+ T cells (on average) carried more expanded clones than CD4+ T cells.

TCRdb's copy holds only in-frame clones and misses some; the assay was immunoSEQ multiplex PCR. This table has more than 10,000 clones, approximately 72% appearing once. CDR3 length: 14 residues. CDR1 is SGHDT, CDR2 YYEEEE, per germline. Trimming took 0 bases from V and 7 from J; bases not matched to a gene: 4. The chain carries TRBV5-6 and TRBJ1-2; 9 nucleotides align to TRBD1. This TCR was recovered from an adult with an advanced solid tumor such as melanoma, head and neck, liver or kidney cancer. This specimen was CD4+ or CD8+ T cells sorted from blood, taken in a trial of the OX40 agonist ivuxolimab. CDR3 bases: TGTGCCAGCAGCTTGGTACAGGGGGCGGGTGGCTACACCTTC. The encoded protein is CASSLVQGAGGYTF.